The present T cell receptor (beta chain) was sequenced within a study of blood T cell repertoires in COVID-19 (dated by TCRdb to the early 2020s). Regarding the study in general: Collaborator samples came from the United States, Italy and Spain and covered acute and convalescent phases of COVID-19. The prospective study material was composed of cDNA or gDNA derived from T cells, B-cell-depleted T cells, or PBMCs. The dataset comprised deeply sampled blood TCRbeta repertoires from subjects exposed to, actively infected with, or recovered from COVID-19. The repertoires were made available in a free public database intended to serve as a resource for research on the immune response to SARS-CoV-2. Samples were obtained from the ongoing ImmuneRACE study (first 160 participants) and from 1,254 subjects provided by 6 global collaborators. The sample metadata nearly always contained a de-identified subject ID, COVID-19 status, age in years and sex. Where available, HLA class I and class II types were obtained from metadata supplied by the sample provider rather than from assay-based typing.

Whole blood was collected in K2EDTA tubes by collaborating institutions according to the institutions' own protocols. For TCRbeta analysis, collaborators shipped samples in one of three forms: frozen whole blood, isolated PBMCs, or DNA extracted from either of those sample types. Results the study describes overall, beyond this receptor: Clinical and demographic metadata were provided uncurated, with the amount varying by source and participant.

CDR1 and CDR2 (SGHRS, YFSETQ) derive from the germline V gene. V is trimmed back by 4 bases and J by 3 bases, and the junction contains 4 bases that no gene match accounts for. The CDR3 runs 15 residues from the cysteine to the phenylalanine. Only CDR3 DNA remains: 45 bases, in frame from the first base. This clone was seen a few times. The specificity of this receptor is unknown. Base qualities are not provided; no much larger clone lies one nucleotide away. TCRbeta CDR3 regions were amplified from genomic DNA by means of the immunoSEQ Assay, a bias-controlled multiplex PCR. In the paper's pipeline: Nucleated cell counts per sample were estimated from amplification of reference gene primers within the assay. Sequence reads were collapsed and filtered to measure the absolute abundance of every unique TCRbeta CDR3 rearrangement. Productive Simpson clonality was computed per sample as the square root of Simpson's diversity index over productive rearrangements. TCRdb carries this immuneACCESS record with in-frame sequences only. Its versions omit some clonotypes, under half of them owing to an unresolved V gene in the studies checked, with the rest unexplained. V and J calls and clone size are given by that table; D and trimming were obtained from the DNA. Recorded for this sample are roughly 180,000 clones; around 79% of them occurred a single time. Roughly a sixth of the sample rests with the top ten.

Sequenced material: peripheral blood. This clonotype originated in a man aged 60 to 69 with active or convalescent COVID-19. The chain links TRBV5-1 with TRBJ2-7, with 13 middle bases fitting TRBD2. The bases read TGCGCCAGCAGCGGCGGGACTAGCGGGGACTACGAGCAGTACTTC. Its protein reads: CASSGGTSGDYEQYF.